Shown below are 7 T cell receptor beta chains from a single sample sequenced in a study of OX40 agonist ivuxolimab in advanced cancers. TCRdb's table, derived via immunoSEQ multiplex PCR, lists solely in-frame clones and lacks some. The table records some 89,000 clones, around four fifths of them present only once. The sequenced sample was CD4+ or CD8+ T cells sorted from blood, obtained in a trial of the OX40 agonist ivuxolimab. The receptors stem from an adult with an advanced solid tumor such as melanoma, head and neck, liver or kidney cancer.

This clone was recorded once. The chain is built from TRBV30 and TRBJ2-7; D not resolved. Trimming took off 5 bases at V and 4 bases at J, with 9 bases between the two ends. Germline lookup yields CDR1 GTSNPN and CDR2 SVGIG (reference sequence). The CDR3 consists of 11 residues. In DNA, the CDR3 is TGTGCCTGGGTCGAGACATACGAGCAGTACTTC. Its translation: CAWVETYEQYF.

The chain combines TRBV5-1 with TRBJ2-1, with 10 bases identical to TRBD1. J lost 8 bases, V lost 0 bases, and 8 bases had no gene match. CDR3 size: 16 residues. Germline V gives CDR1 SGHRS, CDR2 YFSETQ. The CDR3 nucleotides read TGCGCCAGCAGCTTGGAAGGCGGACAGGGGGAAGATGAGCAGTTCTTC. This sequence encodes CASSLEGGQGEDEQFF.

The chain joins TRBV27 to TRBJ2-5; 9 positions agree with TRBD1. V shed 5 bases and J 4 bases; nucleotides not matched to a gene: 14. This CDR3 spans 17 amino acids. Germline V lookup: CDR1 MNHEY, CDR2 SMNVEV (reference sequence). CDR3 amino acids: CASSTTGGNWVTETQYF. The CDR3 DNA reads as TGTGCCAGCAGTACGACAGGGGGGAATTGGGTGACAGAGACCCAGTACTTC.

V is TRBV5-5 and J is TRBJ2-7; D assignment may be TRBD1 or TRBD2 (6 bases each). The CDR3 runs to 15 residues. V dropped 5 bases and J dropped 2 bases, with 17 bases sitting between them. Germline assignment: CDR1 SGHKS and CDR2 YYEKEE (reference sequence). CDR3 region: CASSLWGAGTYEQYF. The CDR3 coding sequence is TGTGCCAGCAGTCTATGGGGGGCGGGGACCTACGAGCAGTACTTC.

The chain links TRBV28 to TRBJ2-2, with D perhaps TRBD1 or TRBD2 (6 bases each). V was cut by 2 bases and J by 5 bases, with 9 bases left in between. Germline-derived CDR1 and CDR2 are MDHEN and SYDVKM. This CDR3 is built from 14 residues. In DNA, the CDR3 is TGTGCCAGCAGTTTAGGGGGGCGAACCGGGGAGCTGTTTTTT. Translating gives CASSLGGRTGELFF.

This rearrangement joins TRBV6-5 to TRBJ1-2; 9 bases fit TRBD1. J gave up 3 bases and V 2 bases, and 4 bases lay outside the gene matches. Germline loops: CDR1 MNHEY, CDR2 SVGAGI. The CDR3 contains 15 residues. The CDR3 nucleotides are TGTGCCAGCAGTTACCCCGGGACAGGGCACTATGGCTACACCTTC. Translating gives CASSYPGTGHYGYTF.

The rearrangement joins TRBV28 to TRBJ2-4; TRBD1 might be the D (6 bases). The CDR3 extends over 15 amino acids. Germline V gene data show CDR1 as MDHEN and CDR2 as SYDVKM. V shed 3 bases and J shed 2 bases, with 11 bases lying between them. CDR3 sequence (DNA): TGTGCCAGCAGTTTTGCCGGGACAACCAAAAACATTCAGTACTTC. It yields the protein CASSFAGTTKNIQYF.